This entry is about one T cell receptor beta chain. Its cognate antigen has yet to be identified. There are no base qualities to consult, and no much larger clone falls within one base. Collaborating institutions collected whole blood in K2EDTA tubes following their own protocols. Collaborator samples were shipped for TCRbeta analysis as frozen whole blood, isolated PBMCs, or DNA extracted from either sample type. V is pruned by 4 bases and J by 4 bases, leaving 8 bases of the junction without a gene match. From a lookup of the germline V gene, CDR1 and CDR2 are MDHEN and SYDVKM. The CDR3 sequence holds 16 residues, the cysteine and phenylalanine included. Only the CDR3 region is kept as DNA, spanning 48 bases read in frame from base 1. This record belongs to a study of blood T cell repertoires in COVID-19 (dated by TCRdb to 2020 to 2021). Concerning the study at large: The collaborator samples originated in the United States, Italy and Spain and spanned the acute and convalescent phases of COVID-19. The material from the prospective study consisted of cDNA or gDNA derived from T cells, B-cell-depleted T cells, or PBMCs. The dataset comprised deeply sampled blood TCRbeta repertoires from subjects exposed to, actively infected with, or recovered from COVID-19. A freely available public database, intended as a resource for researchers studying the immune response to SARS-CoV-2, is where the repertoires were released. Samples came from the ongoing ImmuneRACE study (first 160 participants) plus 1,254 subjects from 6 global collaborators. Nearly every sample came with metadata listing a de-identified subject ID, COVID-19 status, age in years and sex. Where HLA class I and class II types were available, the types were taken from metadata supplied by the sample provider, not from assay-based typing.

The paper's findings and limits, for the study overall: The quantity of clinical and demographic metadata differed by source and by participant and was supplied without curation.

TCRbeta CDR3 regions were amplified from genomic DNA using the immunoSEQ Assay, a bias-controlled multiplex PCR. As for how the authors treated the data: The number of nucleated cells in each sample was estimated by amplification of reference gene primers within the assay. To quantify the absolute abundance of each unique TCRbeta CDR3 rearrangement, sequence reads were collapsed and filtered. For each sample, productive Simpson clonality was calculated as the square root of Simpson's diversity index over productive rearrangements. TCRdb mirrors the immuneACCESS table, restricted to in-frame sequences. Some clones are absent from its copies; in checked studies, under half trace to an unresolved V gene, and the reason for the others is unknown. V and J calls plus clone size are reproduced from that table; the DNA served to infer D and trimming. This sample is represented by tens of thousands of clones; about 86% of them were singletons. Jointly, the top ten make up 25% to 30% of the sample.

The TCR sequence derives from a human donor in a cohort sampled during active COVID-19. Material for sequencing was peripheral blood. The chain was built from TRBV28 and TRBJ2-3, with 10 bases aligning to TRBD1. The sequenced DNA is TGTGCCAGCAGTTCCCTGACAGGGGGCTTAGCAGATACGCAGTATTTT. Protein translation: CASSSLTGGLADTQYF.